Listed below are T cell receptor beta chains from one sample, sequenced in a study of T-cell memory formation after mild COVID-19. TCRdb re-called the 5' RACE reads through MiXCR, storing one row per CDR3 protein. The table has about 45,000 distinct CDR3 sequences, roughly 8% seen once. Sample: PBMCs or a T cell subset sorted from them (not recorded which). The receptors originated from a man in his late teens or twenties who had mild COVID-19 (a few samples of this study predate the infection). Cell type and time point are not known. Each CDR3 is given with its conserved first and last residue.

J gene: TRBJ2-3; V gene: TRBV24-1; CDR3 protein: CATSGQADTQYF
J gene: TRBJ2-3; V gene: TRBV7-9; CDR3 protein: CASSRQGPADTQYF
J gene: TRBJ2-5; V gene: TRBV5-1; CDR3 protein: CASSLTQETQYF
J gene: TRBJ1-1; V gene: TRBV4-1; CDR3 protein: CASSQDGRRNTEAFF
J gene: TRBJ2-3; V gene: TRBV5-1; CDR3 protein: CASRFSGSGTDTQYF
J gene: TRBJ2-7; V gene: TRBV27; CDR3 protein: CASSPPDPYEQYF
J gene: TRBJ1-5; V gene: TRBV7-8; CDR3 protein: CASSSRRHRGGSNQPQHF
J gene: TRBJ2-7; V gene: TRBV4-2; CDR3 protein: CASSQVFGTGGGEQYF
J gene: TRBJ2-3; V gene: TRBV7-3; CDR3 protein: CASLGGRTDTQYF
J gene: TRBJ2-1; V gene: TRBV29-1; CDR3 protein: CSAGTYRANEQFF
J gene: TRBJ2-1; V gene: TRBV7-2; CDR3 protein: CASSLGLAGGNEQFF
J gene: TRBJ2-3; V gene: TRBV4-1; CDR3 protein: CASRGPGSDTQYF
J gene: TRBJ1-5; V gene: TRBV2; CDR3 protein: CASSERTAAINQPQHF
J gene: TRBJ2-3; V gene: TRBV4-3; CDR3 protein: CASSQELGIQRGMGTDTQYF
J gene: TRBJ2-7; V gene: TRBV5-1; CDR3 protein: CASSFSNDEQYF
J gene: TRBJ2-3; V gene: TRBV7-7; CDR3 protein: CASISEGTQYF
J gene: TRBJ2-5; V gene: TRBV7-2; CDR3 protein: CASSFQGTEETQYF
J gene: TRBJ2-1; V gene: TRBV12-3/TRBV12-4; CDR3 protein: CASGLAGGRNEQFF
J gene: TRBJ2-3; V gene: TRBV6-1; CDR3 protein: CASSELPARGADTQYF
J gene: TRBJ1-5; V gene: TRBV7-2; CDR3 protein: CASSPDKGQPQHF
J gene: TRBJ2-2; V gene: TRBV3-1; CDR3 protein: CASSQLLAGELFF
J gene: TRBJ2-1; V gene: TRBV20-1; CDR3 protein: CSASTGSEQFF
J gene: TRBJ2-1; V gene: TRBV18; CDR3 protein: CASSPGREQFF
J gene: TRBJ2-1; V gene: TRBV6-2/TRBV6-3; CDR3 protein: CASSSIAQGNEQFF
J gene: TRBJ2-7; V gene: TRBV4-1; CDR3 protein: CASSQVGQGSSYEQYF
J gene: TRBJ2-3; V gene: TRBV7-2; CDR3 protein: CASSVGPSDTQYF
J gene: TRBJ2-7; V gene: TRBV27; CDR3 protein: CASSSLAGLEQYF
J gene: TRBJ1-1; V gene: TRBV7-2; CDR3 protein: CASSYRETEAFF
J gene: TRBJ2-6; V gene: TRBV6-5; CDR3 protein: CASSYSQGANVLTF
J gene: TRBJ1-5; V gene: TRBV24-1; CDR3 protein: CATSSGTGAPSRKPQHF
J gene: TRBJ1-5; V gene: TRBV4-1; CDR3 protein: CASSQDTRRHQPQHF
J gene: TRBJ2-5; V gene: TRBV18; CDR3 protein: CASSPSIQETQYF
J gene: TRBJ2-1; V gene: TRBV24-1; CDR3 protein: CATGDRSSYNEQFF
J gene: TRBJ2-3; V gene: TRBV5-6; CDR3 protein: CASSSNTDTQYF
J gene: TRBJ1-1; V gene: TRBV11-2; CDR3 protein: CASSLYGGSTEAFF
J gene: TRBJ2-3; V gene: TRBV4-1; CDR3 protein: CASMRTTNWANSPDTQYF
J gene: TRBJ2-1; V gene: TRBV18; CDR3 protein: CASSPQSQQFF
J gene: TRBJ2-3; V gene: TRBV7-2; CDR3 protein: CASSLGGGLPGRDTQYF
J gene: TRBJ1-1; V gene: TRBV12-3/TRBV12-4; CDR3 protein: CASRGRDTEAFF
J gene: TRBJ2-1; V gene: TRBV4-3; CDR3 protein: CASSPHRGEQFF
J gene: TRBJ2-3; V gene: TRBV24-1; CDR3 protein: CATRSTTGVDTQYF
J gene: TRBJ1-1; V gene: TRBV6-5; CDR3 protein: CASSYTPGYTEAFF
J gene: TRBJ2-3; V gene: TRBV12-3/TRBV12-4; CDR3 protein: CASRGGITDTQYF
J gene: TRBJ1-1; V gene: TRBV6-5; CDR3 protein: CASSYRGGSTEAFF